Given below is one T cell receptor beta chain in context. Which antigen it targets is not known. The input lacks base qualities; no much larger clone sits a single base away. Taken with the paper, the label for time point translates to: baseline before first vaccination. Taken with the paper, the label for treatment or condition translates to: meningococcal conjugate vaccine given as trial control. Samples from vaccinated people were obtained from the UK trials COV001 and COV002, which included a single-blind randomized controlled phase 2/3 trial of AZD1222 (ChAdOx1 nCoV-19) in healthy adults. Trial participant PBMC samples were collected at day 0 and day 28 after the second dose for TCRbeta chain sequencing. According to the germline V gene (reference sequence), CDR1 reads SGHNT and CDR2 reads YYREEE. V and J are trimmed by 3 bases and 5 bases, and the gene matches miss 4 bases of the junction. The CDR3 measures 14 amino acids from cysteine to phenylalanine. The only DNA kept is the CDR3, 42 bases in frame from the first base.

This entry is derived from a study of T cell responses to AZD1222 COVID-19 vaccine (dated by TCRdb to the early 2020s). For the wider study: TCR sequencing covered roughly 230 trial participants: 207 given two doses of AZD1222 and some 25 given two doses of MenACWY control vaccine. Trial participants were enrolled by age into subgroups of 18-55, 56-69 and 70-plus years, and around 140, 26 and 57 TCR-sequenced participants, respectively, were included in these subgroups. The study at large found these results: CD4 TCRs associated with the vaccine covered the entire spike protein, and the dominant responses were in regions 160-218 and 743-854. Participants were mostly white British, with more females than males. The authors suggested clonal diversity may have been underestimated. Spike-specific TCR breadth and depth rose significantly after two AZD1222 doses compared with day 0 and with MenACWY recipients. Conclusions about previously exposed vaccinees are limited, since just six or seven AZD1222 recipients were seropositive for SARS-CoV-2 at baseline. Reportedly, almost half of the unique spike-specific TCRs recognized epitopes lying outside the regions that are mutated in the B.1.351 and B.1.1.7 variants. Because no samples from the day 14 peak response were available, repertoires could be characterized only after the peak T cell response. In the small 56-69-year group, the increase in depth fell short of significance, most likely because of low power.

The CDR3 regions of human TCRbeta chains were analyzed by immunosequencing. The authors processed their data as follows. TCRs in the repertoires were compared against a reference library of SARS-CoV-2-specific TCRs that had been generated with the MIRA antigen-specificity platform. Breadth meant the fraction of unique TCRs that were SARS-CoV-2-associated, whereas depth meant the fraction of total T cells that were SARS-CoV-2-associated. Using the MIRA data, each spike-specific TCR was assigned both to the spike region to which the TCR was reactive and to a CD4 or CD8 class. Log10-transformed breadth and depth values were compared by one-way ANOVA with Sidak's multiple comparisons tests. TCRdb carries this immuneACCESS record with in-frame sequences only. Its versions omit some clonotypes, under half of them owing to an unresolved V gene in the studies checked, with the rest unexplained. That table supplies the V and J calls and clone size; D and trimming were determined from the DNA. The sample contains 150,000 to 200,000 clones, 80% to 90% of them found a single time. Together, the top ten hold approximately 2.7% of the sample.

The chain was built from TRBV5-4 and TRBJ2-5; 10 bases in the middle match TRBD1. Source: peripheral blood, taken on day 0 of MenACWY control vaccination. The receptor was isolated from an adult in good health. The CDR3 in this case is CASSSRTGGETQYF. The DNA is TGTGCCAGCAGCTCCCGGACAGGGGGTGAGACCCAGTACTTC.